These 10 T cell receptor beta chains originate from one sample sequenced in a study of T cell responses to AZD1222 COVID-19 vaccine. TCRdb's table, derived via immunoSEQ multiplex PCR, lists solely in-frame clones and lacks some. The sample has roughly 67,000 clones, approximately 80% seen once. The sequencing used peripheral blood, collected on day 0 of AZD1222 vaccination. These receptors were collected from an adult in good health.

This chain connects TRBV7-8 to TRBJ1-3, with 8 bases lining up with TRBD1. The ends lost 6 bases at V and 4 bases at J; junction bases unmatched: 5. The length of the CDR3 is 14 residues. Germline CDR1 and CDR2: SGHVS and FQNEAQ. CDR3 DNA: TGTGCCAGCAGGAAAGACAGGGGCGGAAACACCATATATTTT. This translates into CASRKDRGGNTIYF.

The chain employs TRBV25-1 and TRBJ1-2; the D is unclear. The CDR3 runs to 16 residues. The V and J ends lost 3 bases and 0 bases respectively, with 14 bases between them. CDR1 and CDR2 from the germline V gene are MGHDK and SYGVNS. Here the CDR3 reads CASSDTQLTANYGYTF. The CDR3, as DNA: TGTGCCAGCAGTGACACACAGCTCACAGCTAACTATGGCTACACCTTC.

V is TRBV11-2 and J is TRBJ2-5; TRBD2 matches at 10 bases. CDR1 is SGHAT, CDR2 FQNNGV, per germline. The CDR3 covers 19 residues. V lost 0 bases and J lost 5; bases outside the gene matches: 15. The CDR3 DNA follows: TGTGCCAGCAGCTTAGATTCTTCTCAGCGGGGGGGGAGTGCGGAGACCCAGTACTTC. Translated: CASSLDSSQRGGSAETQYF.

The chain joins TRBV2 to TRBJ2-5, with 7 bases matching TRBD1. The CDR3 runs to 16 residues. CDR1 and CDR2 (germline): SNHLY, FYNNEI. Trimming took 1 base from V and 1 from J; bases not matched to a gene: 6. For the CDR3, the DNA is TGTGCCAGCAGTGAAGGGTTATCAGGGGGCCAAGAGACCCAGTACTTC. Amino acids: CASSEGLSGGQETQYF. Filled out from reference TRBV2 and TRBJ2-5, the complete variable domain reads EPEVTQTPSHQVTQMGQEVILRCVPISNHLYFYWYRQILGQKVEFLVSFYNNEISEKSEIFDDQFSVERPDGSNFTLKIRSTKLEDSAMYFCASSEGLSGGQETQYFGPGTRLLVL.

Concerning this clone itself: Germline and junction disagree at one end, which may indicate a read error. Written as DNA, the CDR3 is TGTGCCAGCAGTCTCGATCCAGGGAACTCTGGCTACACCTTC. Amino acids: CASSLDPGNSGYTF. The chain joins TRBV11-2 to TRBJ1-2; D might be TRBD1 (5 bases). The CDR3 totals 14 residues. Germline lookup yields CDR1 SGHAT and CDR2 FQNNGV.

This clone was recorded once. The chain couples TRBV5-4 to TRBJ1-2; a possible D gene is TRBD1 (6 bases). This CDR3 is built from 14 residues. Deletions cut 0 bases from V and 1 base from J, with 7 bases between. Germline V CDR1 and CDR2: SGHNT, YYREEE (reference sequence). Here the CDR3 DNA reads TGTGCCAGCAGCTTGGACAGGGTTAACTATGGCTACACCTTC. Translating it yields CASSLDRVNYGYTF.

The J gene is TRBJ2-1, the V gene TRBV2; 8 bases match TRBD2. Unmatched junction bases numbered 7, after V lost 5 bases and J lost 4 bases. Germline V gene sequence: CDR1 SNHLY, CDR2 FYNNEI. This CDR3 contains 15 residues. This CDR3 is CASSPGGALYNEQFF. The DNA of the CDR3 is TGTGCCAGCAGTCCGGGGGGGGCCCTTTACAATGAGCAGTTCTTC.

The chain recombines TRBV30 with TRBJ2-3, with D hard to call. V lost 2 bases to trimming and J lost 2 bases, with 8 bases between them. Germline CDR1 GTSNPN, CDR2 SVGIG (reference sequence). The CDR3 covers 13 residues. CDR3 DNA: TGTGCCTGGAGTCGCGGTCACACAGATACGCAGTATTTT. Its protein is CAWSRGHTDTQYF.

The chain uses TRBV10-2 and TRBJ2-7; TRBD1 agrees at 9 bases. The CDR3 loop spans 16 amino acids. Germline CDR1 is WSHSY and CDR2 is SAAADI. J gave up 5 bases and V 4 bases, and 12 bases lay outside the gene matches. CDR3 protein: CASSGTPGTGLNEQYF. For the CDR3, the DNA is TGCGCCAGCAGTGGGACCCCCGGGACAGGGCTAAACGAGCAGTACTTC.

There are a few counts of this clone. This chain links TRBV9 with TRBJ1-4, with 8 positions matching TRBD1. Per germline, CDR1 SGDLS and CDR2 YYNGEE. The CDR3 loop spans 15 amino acids. J was trimmed by 7 bases and V by 3 bases; bases with no gene match: 8. DNA of the CDR3: TGTGCCAGCAGCGGATATACAGGGGGAGGTGAAAAACTGTTTTTT. Protein product: CASSGYTGGGEKLFF.